One sample yielded the 28 T cell receptor beta chains listed below, sequenced in a study of beta chain features in type 1 diabetes (dated by TCRdb to the late 2010s). Libraries were built with the immunoSEQ multiplex PCR assay. The entire isolated RNA was reverse transcribed using the High Capacity cDNA Reverse Transcription Kit, and thus expressed TCRB transcripts were sequenced. The immuneACCESS repertoire file appears here via TCRdb, limited to in-frame rearrangements. These files lack a portion of the clones; in checked studies, under half of the deficit traces to unresolved V genes, and the cause of the others is not known. The sample table records some 300,000 clones; 7.5% to 9.5% of these occur just once. More than 0.8% of the sample belongs to the ten largest clones. The material sequenced was central memory CD4+ T cells from blood. These receptors were obtained from a young woman in good health.

This chain links TRBV19 with TRBJ2-3; D is undetermined. V was trimmed by 2 bases and J by 6 bases, leaving 15 bases between them. The germline CDR1 and CDR2 sequences are LNHDA and SQIVND (reference sequence). This CDR3 has 15 residues. Written as DNA, the CDR3 is TGTGCCAGTAGTATAAACCCCAGGCGTGGGGATACGCAGTATTTT. It codes for CASSINPRRGDTQYF.

This rearrangement joins TRBV28 to TRBJ1-2; D gene ambiguous. The CDR3 is 14 residues long. Germline CDR1 reads MDHEN; CDR2 reads SYDVKM. V gave up 2 bases and J gave up 4 bases, with 11 bases separating them. The CDR3 bases are TGTGCCAGCAGTTTAGGAGGGTTCCTCTATGGCTACACCTTC. Translated, it gives CASSLGGFLYGYTF.

The chain joins TRBV7-2 to TRBJ1-1; D remains ambiguous. The V end was cut by 5 bases, the J end by 5 bases, with 15 bases between. The CDR3 contains 14 residues. Germline V gives CDR1 SGHTA, CDR2 FQGNSA. The CDR3, as DNA: TGTGCCAGCAGCCTCCGAGGTACGGAGACTGAAGCTTTCTTT. This translates into CASSLRGTETEAFF. Full variable domain (rest looked up from reference TRBV7-2 and TRBJ1-1): GAGVSQSPSNKVTEKGKDVELRCDPISGHTALYWYRQSLGQGLEFLIYFQGNSAPDKSGLPSDRFSAERTGGSVSTLTIQRTQQEDSAVYLCASSLRGTETEAFFGQGTRLTVV.

Many counts were recorded for this clone. The chain combines TRBV19 with TRBJ1-5; tentative D call: TRBD1 (6 bases). Germline assignment: CDR1 LNHDA and CDR2 SQIVND (reference sequence). This CDR3 spans 16 amino acids. Trimming took 3 bases from V and 4 from J, leaving 16 bases between them. The CDR3, as DNA: TGTGCCAGTAGTATCGACAACCAGGGGAGGAATCAGCCCCAGCATTTT. Translated: CASSIDNQGRNQPQHF.

This clone was picked up a small number of times. The chain carries TRBV7-9 and TRBJ2-2; TRBD2 aligns across 13 bases. V lost 6 bases, J lost 2 bases, and 6 bases stayed unmatched. This CDR3 is 17 amino acids long. Germline-derived CDR1 and CDR2 are SEHNR and FQNEAQ (reference sequence). CDR3 loop: CASSPGLAGANTGELFF. CDR3 DNA: TGTGCCAGCAGTCCAGGACTAGCGGGGGCAAACACCGGGGAGCTGTTTTTT. Variable domain in full (rest from reference TRBV7-9 and TRBJ2-2): DTGVSQNPRHKITKRGQNVTFRCDPISEHNRLYWYRQTLGQGPEFLTYFQNEAQLEKSRLLSDRFSAERPKGSFSTLEIQRTEQGDSAMYLCASSPGLAGANTGELFFGEGSRLTVL.

This clone appeared a few times. The V gene is TRBV6-6, the J gene TRBJ2-5; 9 bases match TRBD2. The V gene end was trimmed by 5 bases and the J gene end by 4 bases; junction bases not matched to a gene: 11. The germline V gene has CDR1 MNHNY and CDR2 SVGAGI (reference sequence). The CDR3 consists of 16 residues. The CDR3 sequence is CASSAGIAGAGETQYF. CDR3 coding DNA: TGTGCCAGCAGTGCCGGAATAGCGGGAGCTGGAGAGACCCAGTACTTC.

This chain connects TRBV6-5 to TRBJ2-4, with unresolved D. With 3 bases removed from V and 1 base from J, the gap between germline ends came to 7 bases. Per germline, CDR1 MNHEY and CDR2 SVGAGI. This CDR3 is 14 amino acids long. CDR3 DNA sequence: TGTGCCAGCAGTTATCCCGGGGCCAAAAACATTCAGTACTTC. Its translation: CASSYPGAKNIQYF.

This clone was counted a few times. The gene calls are TRBV7-2 and TRBJ1-1; D not certain. The CDR3 consists of 14 residues. V shed 4 bases and J shed 10 bases, with 19 bases lying between them. Germline lookup yields CDR1 SGHTA and CDR2 FQGNSA. DNA of the CDR3: TGTGCCAGCAGCTCGTCACGTCGGTCGCTTGGAGCTTTCTTT. As protein: CASSSSRRSLGAFF. Full variable domain (missing parts from reference TRBV7-2 and TRBJ1-1): GAGVSQSPSNKVTEKGKDVELRCDPISGHTALYWYRQSLGQGLEFLIYFQGNSAPDKSGLPSDRFSAERTGGSVSTLTIQRTQQEDSAVYLCASSSSRRSLGAFFGQGTRLTVV.

The chain carries TRBV9 and TRBJ1-2, with 10 bases fitting TRBD1. The junction had 7 bases not matched to a gene; V was cut back by 1 base and J by 7 bases. The length of the CDR3 is 15 residues. Germline CDR1 reads SGDLS; CDR2 reads YYNGEE. DNA of the CDR3: TGTGCCAGCAGCGTACCCGGGACAGGGGCTCGTGGCTACACCTTC. Translating gives CASSVPGTGARGYTF.

The chain carries TRBV10-3 and TRBJ1-2; no firm D call. Per the germline V gene, CDR1 is ENHRY and CDR2 is SYGVKD. The CDR3 contains 14 residues. Trimming cost V 0 bases and J 2 bases, with 7 bases left between them. CDR3 DNA: TGTGCCATCAGTGAGTCGACGGTGAACTATGGCTACACCTTC. Translating it yields CAISESTVNYGYTF.

This clone was found many times. V usage is TRBV5-4 and J usage is TRBJ1-2; D gene uncertain. The CDR3 has 14 amino acids. CDR1 is SGHNT, CDR2 YYREEE, per germline (reference sequence). V lost 0 bases and J lost 3, with 9 bases in between. CDR3 bases: TGTGCCAGCAGCTTGGGGAATCGCGACTATGGCTACACCTTC. Its protein product is CASSLGNRDYGYTF.

V is TRBV6-1 and J is TRBJ2-1; D not resolved. V lost 2 bases to trimming and J lost 4 bases, with 12 bases between them. The CDR3 is 15 amino acids. Germline CDR1 and CDR2: MNHNS and SASEGT. The CDR3 bases are TGTGCCAGCAGTGAAATGCCCGGAACATACAATGAGCAGTTCTTC. Residues: CASSEMPGTYNEQFF.

This clone was observed a handful of times. The V gene is TRBV7-2, the J gene TRBJ2-7; D gene ambiguous. This CDR3 spans 14 amino acids. V was clipped by 1 base and J by 0 bases, with 7 bases between them. Germline V CDR1 and CDR2: SGHTA, FQGNSA. CDR3 region: CASSLGSTSYEQYV. The CDR3 nucleotides are TGTGCCAGCAGCTTAGGTAGCACCTCCTACGAGCAGTACGTC.

The chain links TRBV27 to TRBJ1-1; 8 positions match TRBD1. CDR3 length: 15 residues. Trimming at V came to 6 bases and at J to 4 bases, leaving 10 bases not matched to a gene. Germline CDR1 reads MNHEY; CDR2 reads SMNVEV (reference sequence). The CDR3 protein is CASRGQVNLITEAFF. The CDR3 DNA sequence: TGTGCCAGCAGGGGACAGGTAAACTTGATCACTGAAGCTTTCTTT.

This clone was counted only a few times. The chain uses TRBV7-9 and TRBJ1-2; D is undetermined. Germline V lookup: CDR1 SEHNR, CDR2 FQNEAQ (reference sequence). The CDR3 loop spans 13 amino acids. Deletions cut 0 bases from V and 8 bases from J, with 10 bases between. DNA of the CDR3: TGTGCCAGCAGCTTAGCGCTAGGGAGCGGCTACACCTTC. Translation: CASSLALGSGYTF. Full variable domain (missing parts from reference TRBV7-9 and TRBJ1-2): DTGVSQNPRHKITKRGQNVTFRCDPISEHNRLYWYRQTLGQGPEFLTYFQNEAQLEKSRLLSDRFSAERPKGSFSTLEIQRTEQGDSAMYLCASSLALGSGYTFGSGTRLTVV.

This clone was counted many times. V gene TRBV5-1 combines with J gene TRBJ2-1; possibly TRBD1 for D (5 bases). Per germline, CDR1 SGHRS and CDR2 YFSETQ. The CDR3 runs 15 residues. Trimming took off 1 base at V and 0 bases at J, with 8 bases between the two ends. The CDR3 sequence: CASSLTDSSYNEQFF. The CDR3 DNA sequence: TGCGCCAGCAGCTTGACAGACAGCTCCTACAATGAGCAGTTCTTC.

This chain uses TRBV9 with TRBJ1-1; D is unclear. The V end was cut by 5 bases, the J end by 3 bases, with 23 bases between. CDR3 length: 17 amino acids. Per germline, CDR1 SGDLS and CDR2 YYNGEE. The CDR3 DNA is TGTGCCAGCAGAGAGACCGGCCGAGGCCCCGGAGACACTGAAGCTTTCTTT. Its translation is CASRETGRGPGDTEAFF.

About this clone: The identical CDR3 is also encoded by other nucleotide sequences in the sample. The V and J genes are TRBV7-3 and TRBJ2-6; D remains ambiguous. V lost 2 bases and J 2 bases, leaving 1 base between the germline ends. Per the germline V gene, CDR1 is SGHTA and CDR2 is FQGTGA. The CDR3 is 13 residues long. CDR3 in DNA: TGTGCCAGCAGCTTACCTGGGGCCAACGTCCTGACTTTC. Protein product: CASSLPGANVLTF.

This clone turned up a few times. This chain uses TRBV19 with TRBJ2-1, with TRBD2 as a possible D gene (5 bases). With 2 bases removed from V and 4 bases from J, the gap between germline ends came to 18 bases. There are 17 residues in the CDR3. In germline, CDR1 is LNHDA, CDR2 SQIVND (reference sequence). The DNA for the CDR3 is TGTGCCAGTAGTATAAAGGGAAAGCGGTTCGGGTACAATGAGCAGTTCTTC. Its translation: CASSIKGKRFGYNEQFF.

The rearrangement uses TRBV6-5 and TRBJ1-1; D may be TRBD1 (6 bases). V was trimmed by 4 bases and J by 6 bases, leaving 15 bases between them. CDR3 length: 14 residues. Germline V CDR1 and CDR2: MNHEY, SVGAGI. CDR3 region: CASSSADRSPEAFF. In DNA, the CDR3 is TGTGCCAGCAGTTCCGCAGACAGGAGCCCTGAAGCTTTCTTT.

This clone was counted between two and nine times. Other DNA sequences of this sample code for an identical CDR3. The chain links TRBV2 to TRBJ2-7; D tentatively fits TRBD1 or TRBD2 (5 bases each). CDR1 is SNHLY and CDR2 is FYNNEI in the germline V gene. The ends were cut back, 6 bases at V and 4 bases at J, with 16 bases in the middle. This CDR3 has 14 residues. In DNA, the CDR3 is TGTGCCAGCAGAGAGGGGCAGAGCAGATACGAGCAGTACGTC. It yields the protein CASREGQSRYEQYV.

This clone was counted between two and nine times. The genes are TRBV2 and TRBJ1-1; tentative D call: TRBD1 (6 bases). Looked up from germline, CDR1 is SNHLY and CDR2 is FYNNEI. CDR3 length: 15 residues. V lost 6 bases, J lost 0 bases, and 14 bases lay in between. This CDR3 is CASRSNREMNTEAFF. CDR3 DNA sequence: TGTGCCAGCAGATCCAACAGGGAAATGAACACTGAAGCTTTCTTT.

This clone was observed a handful of times. V usage is TRBV7-8 and J usage is TRBJ1-2; D might be TRBD1 (6 bases). Germline loops: CDR1 SGHVS, CDR2 FQNEAQ. This CDR3 comprises 12 residues. The V end lost 5 bases, the J end lost 8 bases, and 12 bases lay between the germline ends. In DNA form, the CDR3 reads TGTGCCAGCAGCCCCAACAGGGACGGCTACACCTTC. This encodes CASSPNRDGYTF.

This clone was seen a few times. Here the CDR3 DNA reads TGTGCCAGCAGCCAGGACTGGACTAATGAGCAGTTCTTC. It translates to CASSQDWTNEQFF. V gene TRBV5-4 combines with J gene TRBJ2-1, with D possibly being TRBD2 (5 bases). CDR1 and CDR2 (germline): SGHNT, YYREEE (reference sequence). The V end lost 4 bases, the J end lost 7 bases, and 12 bases lay between the germline ends. The length of the CDR3 is 13 residues.

This clone appeared a few times. The chain has TRBV7-3 and TRBJ2-7; tentatively, D is TRBD1 or TRBD2 (5 bases each). The CDR3 runs 14 residues. Trimming shortened V by 4 bases and J by 6 bases, and 16 bases separated the two germline ends. Per germline, CDR1 SGHTA and CDR2 FQGTGA. CDR3 residues: CASSSRGLRGEQYF. CDR3 sequence (DNA): TGTGCCAGCAGCTCCCGGGGCCTGAGGGGCGAGCAGTACTTC.

The J gene is TRBJ2-2, the V gene TRBV4-2; tentatively, D is TRBD1 (5 bases). Trimming stripped 0 bases from V and 6 bases from J, with 11 bases between. The CDR3 runs 15 residues. Germline V gene data show CDR1 as LGHNA and CDR2 as YNFKEQ. CDR3 protein: CASSQEQWGPGELFF. The DNA of the CDR3 is TGTGCCAGCAGCCAAGAACAGTGGGGCCCCGGGGAGCTGTTTTTT.

This clone was detected only a few times. A read error may account for a junction end that differs from germline. Other DNA sequences in the sample encode the same CDR3. DNA for the CDR3: TGCGCCAGCAGTTTATCTCTGGGTACGGGCACTGAAGCTTTCTTT. Amino acid sequence: CASSLSLGTGTEAFF. This chain joins TRBV27 and TRBJ1-1; D gene uncertain. From germline, CDR1 is MNHEY and CDR2 SMNVEV (reference sequence). CDR3 length: 15 residues.

The chain employs TRBV6-5 and TRBJ2-2; D ambiguous. Germline V gene data show CDR1 as MNHEY and CDR2 as SVGAGI. This CDR3 spans 13 amino acids. V lost 10 bases and J lost 4, with 13 bases in between. The CDR3 loop reads CATVRSGTGELFF. The CDR3 nucleotides are TGTGCCACCGTCAGGTCCGGCACCGGGGAGCTGTTTTTT.